The clone carrying this TCR beta chain showed up just once. In the source study's methods: The assay estimated nucleated cells by amplifying reference gene primers. Produced via immunoSEQ multiplex PCR; TCRdb's table is partial and in-frame only. V, J and clone size are taken as reported in that table, and D and trimming were inferred from the DNA itself. Altogether about 220,000 clones are present, 70% to 90% being singletons, with the ten largest covering about 13%. The data were taken from a study of blood T cell repertoires in COVID-19. Material: peripheral blood. The TCR originated in a human donor in a cohort sampled during active COVID-19.

CDR3 protein: CASSTLQGINSPLHF. DNA of the CDR3: TGTGCCAGCAGCACCCTACAGGGTATCAATTCACCCCTCCACTTT. The genes are TRBV7-9 and TRBJ1-6; a possible D gene is TRBD1 (6 bases). Germline CDR1 SEHNR, CDR2 FQNEAQ (reference sequence). There are 15 residues in the CDR3. Trimming took off 5 bases at V and 7 bases at J, with 15 bases between the two ends.